A single sample gave rise to the 32 T cell receptor beta chains below, sequenced in a study of regulatory T cells in long-lasting Graves disease. The time point is: newly diagnosed GD, antithyroid drugs for less than 3 months. PBMC RNA was the source of the TCR library. The TCR beta library used iRepertoire HTBI primers with Arm-PCR amplification of CDR3. TCRdb ran MiXCR on the multiplex PCR reads and lists one entry per CDR3 protein. This table holds about 530,000 distinct CDR3 sequences, 16% found once. These sequences were also reported in another study, on T cells in Graves' hyperthyroidism and ophthalmopathy.

The source material was peripheral blood mononuclear cells (PBMCs), sampled at new diagnosis, from a patient treated with antithyroid drugs. These receptors all stem from a woman aged 35-65 years with Graves disease.

The chain uses TRBV29-1 and TRBJ2-7, with D maybe TRBD1 (5 bases). CDR3 size: 11 residues. Germline V gene lookup returns CDR1 SQVTM and CDR2 ANQGSEA. The V gene lost 7 bases and the J gene lost 6 bases, with 13 bases spanning the gap. The CDR3 nucleotides are TGCAGCGCCTCCGAAAGGGGCGAGCAGTACTTC. Encoded protein: CSASERGEQYF.

The gene calls are TRBV20-1 and TRBJ2-3, with D perhaps matching TRBD1 (6 bases). CDR3 length: 15 amino acids. Germline loops: CDR1 DFQATT, CDR2 SNEGSKA (reference sequence). The V gene lost 6 bases and the J gene lost 0 bases, with 16 bases spanning the gap. CDR3 residues: CSAFRRRGSTDTQYF. CDR3 coding DNA: TGCAGTGCCTTTAGGCGCAGGGGAAGCACAGATACGCAGTATTTT.

At least ten counts were recorded for this clonotype. The chain links TRBV7-3 to TRBJ2-5; D unclear. CDR1 SGHTA and CDR2 FQGTGA come from the germline V gene. The CDR3 consists of 13 residues. Trimming left V 1 base short and J 5 bases short, with 8 bases between. This CDR3 reads CASSLNHGETQYF. The CDR3 bases are TGTGCCAGCAGCTTAAACCACGGGGAGACCCAGTACTTC.

As regards this clonotype: A much larger clone differs from this one at a single base, so this may be a read error. The CDR3: CASSGGTRGTGNQPQHF. As DNA, the CDR3 is TGTGCCAGCAGCGGGGGGACAAGGGGCACGGGCAATCAGCCCCAGCATTTT. The rearrangement joins TRBV6-1 to TRBJ1-5, with D possibly TRBD1 on 6 matching bases. The CDR3 is 17 amino acids. CDR1 MNHNS and CDR2 SASEGT come from the germline V gene. Between the trimmed V and J ends, which lost 6 bases and 2 bases, there was a span of 20 bases.

This clonotype came up many times. The chain combines TRBV29-1 with TRBJ2-1; 8 bases are shared with TRBD1. The length of the CDR3 is 12 residues. CDR1 and CDR2 from the germline V gene are SQVTM and ANQGSEA. The J segment lost 4 bases and the V segment lost 6 bases, leaving 2 bases of the junction unmatched. In nucleotides, the CDR3 is TGCAGCGTGGGGGACAGGTACAATGAGCAGTTCTTC. This codes for CSVGDRYNEQFF.

This clonotype was seen many times. The rearrangement links TRBV27 to TRBJ1-2, with D perhaps matching TRBD1 (6 bases). Germline CDR1 is MNHEY and CDR2 is SMNVEV (reference sequence). The CDR3 runs 12 residues. The V end lost 6 bases, the J end lost 7 bases, and 12 bases lay between the germline ends. CDR3 nucleotide sequence: TGTGCCAGCAGCTTGCAAGGGGGTGGCTACACCTTC. Translation gives CASSLQGGGYTF.

This clonotype was observed at least ten times. Its ends do not fully match the called genes, so a read error is possible. The chain employs TRBV5-1 and TRBJ2-3; TRBD1 is a possible D gene (6 bases). This CDR3 has 13 residues. CDR1 and CDR2 (germline): SGHRS, YFSETQ. CDR3 region: CASSLVGADTQYF. DNA for the CDR3: TGTGCCAGCAGCTTAGTGGGGGCGGATACGCAGTATTTT. The variable domain in full, completed from reference TRBV5-1 and TRBJ2-3, reads KAGVTQTPRYLIKTRGQQVTLSCSPISGHRSVSWYQQTPGQGLQFLFEYFSETQRNKGNFPGRFSGRQFSNSRSEMNVSTLELGDSALYLCASSLVGADTQYFGPGTRLTVL.

CDR3 protein: CACGENMNTEAFF. CDR3 DNA sequence: TGTGCCTGCGGGGAGAACATGAACACTGAAGCTTTCTTT. The chain employs TRBV19 and TRBJ1-1; D uncertain. Trimming removed 11 bases at V and 0 bases at J, with 13 bases between. Germline assignment: CDR1 LNHDA and CDR2 SQIVND (reference sequence). The CDR3 consists of 13 residues.

This clonotype was recorded many times. V and J are TRBV12-3 or TRBV12-4 and TRBJ1-1; D is unresolved. V lost 2 bases, J lost 3 bases, and 10 bases lay in between. The CDR3 extends over 14 amino acids. CDR3 sequence (DNA): TGTGCCAGCAGTTTAATGGGTTTGGACACTGAAGCTTTCTTT. Translation: CASSLMGLDTEAFF.

This clonotype was seen repeatedly, ten times or more. This chain uses TRBV28 with TRBJ2-2; 8 bases are a match to TRBD1. Germline values: CDR1 MDHEN, CDR2 SYDVKM. With 6 bases clipped from V and 4 bases from J, the junction kept 10 bases outside the gene matches. The CDR3 consists of 16 residues. In DNA form, the CDR3 reads TGTGCCAGCAGCTCACCGGGACAGGTGATCACCGGGGAGCTGTTTTTT. This sequence encodes CASSSPGQVITGELFF.

The rearrangement links TRBV6-4 to TRBJ2-3, with 11 bases aligning to TRBD2. With 3 bases clipped from V and 0 bases from J, the junction kept 8 bases outside the gene matches. This CDR3 has 18 amino acids. The germline V gene encodes CDR1 MRHNA and CDR2 SNTAGT. CDR3 bases: TGTGCCAGCAGTGAAACCTCTAGCGGGGGGACAAGCACAGATACGCAGTATTTT. This sequence encodes CASSETSSGGTSTDTQYF.

This clonotype was picked up many times. V is TRBV28 and J is TRBJ1-6; D ambiguous. V was pared by 3 bases and J by 7 bases, with 10 bases between. This CDR3 is 14 amino acids long. Germline V gene data show CDR1 as MDHEN and CDR2 as SYDVKM. CDR3 sequence reads: CASSFVVQNSPLHF. The CDR3 nucleotides read TGTGCCAGCAGTTTCGTCGTTCAAAATTCACCCCTCCACTTT.

This clonotype was counted at least ten times. The chain links TRBV20-1 to TRBJ1-4; no clear D. The length of the CDR3 is 14 residues. Trimming stripped 3 bases from V and 5 bases from J, with 13 bases between. CDR1 DFQATT and CDR2 SNEGSKA come from the germline V gene (reference sequence). CDR3 protein: CSARTLGWNEKLFF. The DNA of the CDR3 is TGCAGTGCTAGGACCCTCGGTTGGAATGAAAAACTGTTTTTT.

This clonotype was counted ten times or more. This chain joins TRBV12-3 or TRBV12-4 and TRBJ1-1; D perhaps matches TRBD1 (6 bases). This CDR3 is built from 15 residues. The ends were cut back, 3 bases at V and 0 bases at J, with 11 bases in the middle. The CDR3 bases are TGTGCCAGCAGTTTTAGGGGGGGGCTGAACACTGAAGCTTTCTTT. Translating gives CASSFRGGLNTEAFF.

This clonotype has ten or more counts. The chain employs TRBV12-3 or TRBV12-4 and TRBJ2-3, with 9 bases matching TRBD2. The CDR3 has 16 amino acids. After removal of 0 bases from V and 7 bases from J, the junction contained 8 bases not matched to a gene. The CDR3 DNA reads as TGTGCCAGCAGTTTAGCGTACGGGACTAGCTTCAATACGCAGTATTTT. Translating it yields CASSLAYGTSFNTQYF.

This clonotype was counted many times. The rearrangement links TRBV2 to TRBJ2-3, with TRBD2 matching over 7 bases. With 8 bases clipped from V and 0 bases from J, the junction kept 5 bases outside the gene matches. Germline V gene data show CDR1 as SNHLY and CDR2 as FYNNEI. The length of the CDR3 is 14 residues. CDR3 DNA sequence: TGTGCCAGCCGGGAGGCATATAGCACAGATACGCAGTATTTT. This codes for CASREAYSTDTQYF.

This clonotype was observed a few times. This chain joins TRBV28 and TRBJ2-3; TRBD2 agrees at 8 bases. This CDR3 is 18 amino acids long. V lost 3 bases, J lost 6 bases, and 17 bases stayed unmatched. CDR1 and CDR2 (germline): MDHEN, SYDVKM. DNA for the CDR3: TGTGCCAGCAGTTTGATCCGTCGGCGGGGGGCTATGGGGGATACGCAGTATTTT. This gives the protein CASSLIRRRGAMGDTQYF.

This clonotype was counted a few times. The V call is TRBV5-5, the J call TRBJ1-2; D remains ambiguous. V lost 3 bases and J lost 2, with 14 bases in between. Germline assignment: CDR1 SGHKS and CDR2 YYEKEE (reference sequence). This CDR3 spans 15 amino acids. The CDR3 region has the DNA TGTGCCAGCAGCTCCTCCCGGGCCCAGAACTATGGCTACACCTTC. It codes for CASSSSRAQNYGYTF.

The chain carries TRBV14 and TRBJ2-7, with D possibly being TRBD1 (5 bases). V gave up 4 bases and J gave up 6 bases, with 13 bases separating them. The CDR3 runs 13 residues. Germline V gives CDR1 SGHDN, CDR2 FVKESK. CDR3 amino acids: CASSLQGSLEQYF. For the CDR3, the DNA is TGTGCCAGCAGCCTCCAGGGTTCGCTCGAGCAGTACTTC. Looking up the rest from reference TRBV14 and TRBJ2-7 gives the full variable domain: EAGVTQFPSHSVIEKGQTVTLRCDPISGHDNLYWYRRVMGKEIKFLLHFVKESKQDESGMPNNRFLAERTGGTYSTLKVQPAELEDSGVYFCASSLQGSLEQYFGPGTRLTVT.

V usage is TRBV10-3 and J usage is TRBJ2-5; 8 nucleotides agree with TRBD1. Germline V gives CDR1 ENHRY, CDR2 SYGVKD. V lost 5 bases and J lost 2; bases outside the gene matches: 10. The length of the CDR3 is 16 residues. CDR3 loop: CAISLTGTGLQETQYF. In DNA form, the CDR3 reads TGTGCCATCAGTCTCACCGGGACAGGTCTTCAAGAGACCCAGTACTTC.

This clonotype came up many times. This chain links TRBV28 with TRBJ2-1, with TRBD2 identical over 11 bases. Germline trimming cut 2 bases from V and 5 bases from J; bases unmatched to any gene: 8. Germline V gene data show CDR1 as MDHEN and CDR2 as SYDVKM. This CDR3 spans 17 amino acids. CDR3 region: CASSLLGRGLADNEQFF. Here the CDR3 DNA reads TGTGCCAGCAGTTTACTTGGGCGGGGACTAGCGGACAATGAGCAGTTCTTC.

V is TRBV27 and J is TRBJ1-1; D gene ambiguous. Germline values: CDR1 MNHEY, CDR2 SMNVEV (reference sequence). The CDR3 has 13 residues. The ends were cut back, 3 bases at V and 5 bases at J, with 10 bases in the middle. Here the CDR3 DNA reads TGTGCCAGCAGTTTCGGTATCGGTACTGAAGCTTTCTTT. Translation: CASSFGIGTEAFF.

This clonotype was detected ten times or more. The chain links TRBV28 to TRBJ1-1, with a tentative D call TRBD1 (6 bases). Looked up from germline, CDR1 is MDHEN and CDR2 is SYDVKM. V lost 7 bases and J lost 5, with 14 bases in between. The CDR3 contains 13 residues. The CDR3 coding sequence is TGTGCCAGCATCCTACAGGGTAATACTGAAGCTTTCTTT. This gives the protein CASILQGNTEAFF.

A word on this clonotype: This may come from a read error, since a much larger clone is one base off. The rearrangement links TRBV11-3 to TRBJ2-1, with TRBD1 identical over 7 bases. V gave up 5 bases and J gave up 10 bases; unmatched junction bases: 14. The CDR3 extends over 15 amino acids. The germline CDR1 and CDR2 sequences are SGHNT and YENEEA. The CDR3 is CASSLNTGVTYEQFF. The CDR3 DNA reads TGTGCCAGCAGCCTAAATACAGGGGTGACCTACGAGCAGTTCTTC.

The chain links TRBV9 to TRBJ1-5, with 9 bases identical to TRBD1. J lost 0 bases, V lost 0 bases, and 1 base had no gene match. Germline-derived CDR1 and CDR2 are SGDLS and YYNGEE. CDR3 size: 16 residues. The DNA of the CDR3 is TGTGCCAGCAGCGTAGGGACAGGGGATAGCAATCAGCCCCAGCATTTT. It specifies CASSVGTGDSNQPQHF.

As for this clonotype: This may be a read error: a much more frequent sequence differs by one nucleotide. The rearrangement links TRBV6-1 to TRBJ1-1, with 7 bases lining up with TRBD1. V was clipped by 6 bases and J by 0 bases; unmatched bases: 4. Germline V gives CDR1 MNHNS, CDR2 SASEGT. The CDR3 extends over 14 amino acids. This CDR3 reads CASRATGLNTEAFF. For the CDR3, the DNA is TGTGCCAGCAGGGCGACAGGGTTGAACACTGAAGCTTTCTTT.

This clonotype has more than one count but fewer than ten. A read error may account for a junction end that differs from germline. The CDR3 bases are TGTACCAGCATCCCGGACGGGATGAACACTGAAGCTTTCTTT. Residues: CTSIPDGMNTEAFF. This rearrangement joins TRBV7-9 to TRBJ1-1; unclear D gene. The CDR3 has 14 residues. Germline-derived CDR1 and CDR2 are SEHNR and FQNEAQ (reference sequence).

This clonotype was observed a few times. J is TRBJ2-1 and V is TRBV19, with 11 bases lining up with TRBD2. J gave up 8 bases and V 5 bases, and 8 bases lay outside the gene matches. Germline CDR1 reads LNHDA; CDR2 reads SQIVND (reference sequence). The CDR3 is 15 residues long. The CDR3: CASSDSGGALHEQFF. The DNA of the CDR3 is TGTGCCAGTAGTGATAGCGGGGGGGCTCTCCATGAGCAGTTCTTC.

This clonotype was seen a handful of times. The chain has TRBV5-6 and TRBJ1-2, with 11 bases matching TRBD1. CDR1 is SGHDT and CDR2 is YYEEEE in the germline V gene. CDR3 size: 14 residues. The V and J ends lost 4 bases and 6 bases, in that order; junction bases with no gene match: 5. The CDR3: CASSLGQGGNGYTF. Here the CDR3 DNA reads TGTGCCAGCAGCCTGGGACAGGGGGGGAATGGCTACACCTTC.

In its sample, this clonotype was seen a few times. The gene calls are TRBV5-1 and TRBJ2-7; the D is unclear. CDR1 and CDR2 (germline): SGHRS, YFSETQ. V was clipped by 0 bases and J by 2 bases, with 9 bases between them. This CDR3 is 14 amino acids long. CDR3 coding DNA: TGCGCCAGCAGCTTGGGGATGTCCCCCTACGAGCAGTACTTC. It yields the protein CASSLGMSPYEQYF.

This rearrangement joins TRBV19 to TRBJ1-1; D not resolved. CDR3 size: 14 residues. V lost 1 base and J 0 bases, leaving 6 bases between the germline ends. From germline, CDR1 is LNHDA and CDR2 SQIVND (reference sequence). CDR3: CASSIVRMNTEAFF. The CDR3 DNA is TGTGCCAGTAGTATAGTTCGGATGAACACTGAAGCTTTCTTT.

Many counts were recorded for this clonotype. V is TRBV3-1 and J is TRBJ1-4; D perhaps matches TRBD1 (5 bases). Germline assignment: CDR1 LGHDT and CDR2 YNNKEL (reference sequence). The V end lost 4 bases, the J end lost 10 bases, and 13 bases lay between the germline ends. The CDR3 is made up of 13 amino acids. CDR3 protein: CASSLEGSTKLFF. DNA of the CDR3: TGTGCCAGCAGCCTCGAGGGGTCGACAAAACTGTTTTTT.